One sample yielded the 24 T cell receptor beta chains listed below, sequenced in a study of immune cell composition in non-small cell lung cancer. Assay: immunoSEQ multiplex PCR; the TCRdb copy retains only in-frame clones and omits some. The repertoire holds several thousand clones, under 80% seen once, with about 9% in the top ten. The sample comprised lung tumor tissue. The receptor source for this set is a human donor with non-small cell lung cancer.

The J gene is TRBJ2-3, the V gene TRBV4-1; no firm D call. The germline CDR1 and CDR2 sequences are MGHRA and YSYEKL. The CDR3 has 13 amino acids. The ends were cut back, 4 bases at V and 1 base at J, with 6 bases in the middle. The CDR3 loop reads CASSLAGTDTQYF. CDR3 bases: TGCGCCAGCAGCCTCGCGGGCACAGATACGCAGTATTTT.

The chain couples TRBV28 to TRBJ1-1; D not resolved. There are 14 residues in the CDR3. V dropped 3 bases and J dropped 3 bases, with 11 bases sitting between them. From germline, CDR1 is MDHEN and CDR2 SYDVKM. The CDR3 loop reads CASSFLRPYTEAFF. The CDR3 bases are TGTGCCAGCAGTTTCCTACGACCCTACACTGAAGCTTTCTTT.

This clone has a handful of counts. The CDR3: CASSLKVQGYQETQYF. Here the CDR3 DNA reads TGTGCCAGCAGCTTAAAAGTACAGGGATATCAAGAGACCCAGTACTTC. The genes are TRBV11-2 and TRBJ2-5, with D possibly matching TRBD1 (6 bases). The V end lost 2 bases, the J end lost 2 bases, and 15 bases lay between the germline ends. Germline loops: CDR1 SGHAT, CDR2 FQNNGV. The CDR3 covers 16 residues.

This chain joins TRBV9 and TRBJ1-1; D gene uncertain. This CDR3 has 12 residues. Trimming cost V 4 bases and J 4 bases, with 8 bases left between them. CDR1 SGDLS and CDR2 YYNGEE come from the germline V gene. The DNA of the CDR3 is TGTGCCAGCAGCCCCTACGGCACTGAAGCTTTCTTT. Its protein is CASSPYGTEAFF.

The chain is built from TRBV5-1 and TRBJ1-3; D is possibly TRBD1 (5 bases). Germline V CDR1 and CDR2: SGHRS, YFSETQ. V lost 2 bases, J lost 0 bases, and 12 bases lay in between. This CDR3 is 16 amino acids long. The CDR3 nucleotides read TGCGCCAGCAGCTTAGGTTGGGGGAGCTCTGGAAACACCATATATTTT. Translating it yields CASSLGWGSSGNTIYF.

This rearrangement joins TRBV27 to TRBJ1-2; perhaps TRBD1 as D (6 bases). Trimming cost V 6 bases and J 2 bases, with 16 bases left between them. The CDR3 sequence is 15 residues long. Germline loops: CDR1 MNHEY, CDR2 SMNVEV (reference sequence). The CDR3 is CASRAPGTPNYGYTF. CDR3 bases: TGTGCCAGCAGAGCCCCGGGGACACCAAACTATGGCTACACCTTC.

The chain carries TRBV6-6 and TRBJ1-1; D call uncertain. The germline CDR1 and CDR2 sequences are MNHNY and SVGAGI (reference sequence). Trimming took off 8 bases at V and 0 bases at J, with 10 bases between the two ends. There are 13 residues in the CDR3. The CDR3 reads CASGSLMNTEAFF. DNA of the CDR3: TGTGCCAGCGGGTCCCTAATGAACACTGAAGCTTTCTTT.

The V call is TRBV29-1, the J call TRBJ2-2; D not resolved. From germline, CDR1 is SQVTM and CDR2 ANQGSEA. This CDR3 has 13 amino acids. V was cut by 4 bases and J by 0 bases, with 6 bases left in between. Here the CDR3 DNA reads TGCAGCGTTGGGAGAGCGAACACCGGGGAGCTGTTTTTT. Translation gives CSVGRANTGELFF.

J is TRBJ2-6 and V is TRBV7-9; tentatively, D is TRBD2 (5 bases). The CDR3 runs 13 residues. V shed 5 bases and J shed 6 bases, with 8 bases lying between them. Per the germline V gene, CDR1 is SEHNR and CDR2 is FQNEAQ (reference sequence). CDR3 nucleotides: TGTGCCAGCAGCGGGCTAGCGGCCAACGTCCTGACTTTC. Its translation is CASSGLAANVLTF. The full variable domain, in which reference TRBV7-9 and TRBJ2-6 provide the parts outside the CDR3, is DTGVSQNPRHKITKRGQNVTFRCDPISEHNRLYWYRQTLGQGPEFLTYFQNEAQLEKSRLLSDRFSAERPKGSFSTLEIQRTEQGDSAMYLCASSGLAANVLTFGAGSRLTVL.

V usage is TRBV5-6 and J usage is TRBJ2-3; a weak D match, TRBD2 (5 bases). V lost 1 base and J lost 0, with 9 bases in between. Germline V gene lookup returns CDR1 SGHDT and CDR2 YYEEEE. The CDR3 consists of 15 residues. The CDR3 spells CASSLIGGSTDTQYF. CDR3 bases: TGTGCCAGCAGCTTGATAGGCGGGAGCACAGATACGCAGTATTTT.

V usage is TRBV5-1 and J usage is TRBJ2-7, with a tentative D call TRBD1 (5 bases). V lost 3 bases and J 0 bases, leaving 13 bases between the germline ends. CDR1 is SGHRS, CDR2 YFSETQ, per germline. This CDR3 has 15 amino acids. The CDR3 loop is CASSSTATLSYEQYF. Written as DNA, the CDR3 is TGCGCCAGCAGCTCGACAGCCACCCTCTCCTACGAGCAGTACTTC.

The CDR3 is CAGGTGSYEQYF. The CDR3 nucleotides are TGTGCCGGGGGGACAGGGTCCTACGAGCAGTACTTC. V is TRBV6-5 and J is TRBJ2-7; 9 nucleotides line up with TRBD1. V was clipped by 11 bases and J by 1 base; unmatched bases: 3. The germline CDR1 and CDR2 sequences are MNHEY and SVGAGI. There are 12 residues in the CDR3.

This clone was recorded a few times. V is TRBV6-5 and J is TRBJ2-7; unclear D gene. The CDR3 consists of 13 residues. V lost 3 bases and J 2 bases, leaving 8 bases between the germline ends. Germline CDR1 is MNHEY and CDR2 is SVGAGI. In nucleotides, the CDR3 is TGTGCCAGCAGTTATTCTGGCCCCTACGAGCAGTACTTC. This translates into CASSYSGPYEQYF.

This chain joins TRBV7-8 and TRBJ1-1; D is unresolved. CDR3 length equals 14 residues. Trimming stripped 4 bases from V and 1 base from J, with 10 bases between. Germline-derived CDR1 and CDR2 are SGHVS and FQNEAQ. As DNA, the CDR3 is TGTGCCAGCAGCTCCTCGTATGGGAACACTGAAGCTTTCTTT. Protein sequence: CASSSSYGNTEAFF.

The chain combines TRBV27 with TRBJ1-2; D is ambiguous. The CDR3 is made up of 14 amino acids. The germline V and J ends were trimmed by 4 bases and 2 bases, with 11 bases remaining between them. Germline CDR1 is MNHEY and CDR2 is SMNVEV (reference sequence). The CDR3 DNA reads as TGTGCCAGCAGTTCCCTCGGACCCAACTATGGCTACACCTTC. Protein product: CASSSLGPNYGYTF.

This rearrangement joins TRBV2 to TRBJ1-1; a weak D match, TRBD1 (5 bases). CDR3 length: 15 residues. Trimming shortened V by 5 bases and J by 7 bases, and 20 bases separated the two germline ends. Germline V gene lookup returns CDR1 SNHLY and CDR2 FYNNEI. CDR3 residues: CASSPMGRAPDEAFF. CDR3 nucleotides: TGTGCCAGCAGTCCGATGGGGCGGGCCCCAGATGAAGCTTTCTTT.

The CDR3 DNA follows: TGTGCCAGCAGCCCTTGGTTCGGTGAGCAGTTCTTC. This gives the protein CASSPWFGEQFF. The V call is TRBV7-8, the J call TRBJ2-1; D not resolved. V dropped 5 bases and J dropped 9 bases, with 11 bases sitting between them. Looked up from germline, CDR1 is SGHVS and CDR2 is FQNEAQ. The CDR3 contains 12 residues.

CDR3 nucleotides: TGTGCCAGCACTCAAGAGGGGGGGTTTTCGAACACCGGGGAGCTGTTTTTT. Its protein is CASTQEGGFSNTGELFF. The gene calls are TRBV28 and TRBJ2-2, with D possibly being TRBD2 (7 bases). Germline V gene data show CDR1 as MDHEN and CDR2 as SYDVKM. Trimming stripped 7 bases from V and 0 bases from J, with 18 bases between. The CDR3 contains 17 residues.

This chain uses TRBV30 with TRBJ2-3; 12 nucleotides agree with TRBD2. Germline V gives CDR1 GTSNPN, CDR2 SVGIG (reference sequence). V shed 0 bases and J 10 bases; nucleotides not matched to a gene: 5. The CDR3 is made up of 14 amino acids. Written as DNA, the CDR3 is TGTGCCTGGAGTGTGGTGACTAGCGGGGGTTCGCAGTATTTT. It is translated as CAWSVVTSGGSQYF.

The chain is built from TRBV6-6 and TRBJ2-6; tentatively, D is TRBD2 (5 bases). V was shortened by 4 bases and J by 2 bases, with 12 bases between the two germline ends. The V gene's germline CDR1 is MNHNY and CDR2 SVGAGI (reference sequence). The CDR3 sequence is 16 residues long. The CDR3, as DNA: TGTGCCAGCAGTTCATTGGGAGTCCCTGGGGCCAACGTCCTGACTTTC. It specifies CASSSLGVPGANVLTF.

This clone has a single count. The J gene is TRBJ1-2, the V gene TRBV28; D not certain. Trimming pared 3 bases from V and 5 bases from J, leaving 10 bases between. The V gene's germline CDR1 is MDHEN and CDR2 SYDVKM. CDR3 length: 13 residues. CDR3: CASSLRNPYGYTF. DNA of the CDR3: TGTGCCAGCAGTTTGCGGAATCCTTATGGCTACACCTTC.

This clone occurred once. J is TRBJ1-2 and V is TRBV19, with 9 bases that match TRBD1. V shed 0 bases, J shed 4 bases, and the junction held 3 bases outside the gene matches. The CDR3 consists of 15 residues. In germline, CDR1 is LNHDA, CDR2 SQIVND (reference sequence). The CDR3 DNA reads TGTGCCAGTAGTATAGAAGGGACAGGGATCTATGGCTACACCTTC. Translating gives CASSIEGTGIYGYTF.

The CDR3, as DNA: TGTGCCAGCAGCTTAGGGGCCGGGGGGGGTGAAAAACTGTTTTTT. Protein: CASSLGAGGGEKLFF. The rearrangement links TRBV7-2 to TRBJ1-4; D is perhaps TRBD1 (5 bases). V shed 1 base and J shed 7 bases, with 13 bases lying between them. The germline CDR1 and CDR2 sequences are SGHTA and FQGNSA. There are 15 residues in the CDR3. The variable domain in full, completed from reference TRBV7-2 and TRBJ1-4, reads GAGVSQSPSNKVTEKGKDVELRCDPISGHTALYWYRQSLGQGLEFLIYFQGNSAPDKSGLPSDRFSAERTGGSVSTLTIQRTQQEDSAVYLCASSLGAGGGEKLFFGSGTQLSVL.

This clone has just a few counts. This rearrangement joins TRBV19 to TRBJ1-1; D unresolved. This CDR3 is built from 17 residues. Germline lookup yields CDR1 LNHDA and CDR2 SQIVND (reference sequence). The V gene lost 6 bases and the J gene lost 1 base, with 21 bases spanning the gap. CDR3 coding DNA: TGTGCCAGTAGGGCCCCGTATGGTACAGTGGCGAACACTGAAGCTTTCTTT. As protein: CASRAPYGTVANTEAFF. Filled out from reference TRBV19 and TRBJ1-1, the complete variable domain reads DGGITQSPKYLFRKEGQNVTLSCEQNLNHDAMYWYRQDPGQGLRLIYYSQIVNDFQKGDIAEGYSVSREKKESFPLTVTSAQKNPTAFYLCASRAPYGTVANTEAFFGQGTRLTVV.